This entry lists 19 T cell receptor beta chains sequenced from one sample in a study of CD8+ T cells in alopecia areata. CD4+ cells of five or six patients were subjected to sorting into CD25+CD127- cells. Once RNA had been extracted, it was reverse transcribed into cDNA to act as the sequencing template. Libraries were prepared by immunoSEQ multiplex PCR; TCRdb keeps only in-frame clonotypes and omits some of them. The table has 14,000 or so clones, 58% seen once. Specimen: CD4+ Tregs sorted from blood. These TCRs come from a human donor with alopecia areata.

The CDR3 spells CASSLLRLAELYNEQFF. As DNA, the CDR3 is TGTGCCAGCAGTTTATTAAGACTAGCGGAGCTCTACAATGAGCAGTTCTTC. V and J are TRBV28 and TRBJ2-1, with TRBD2 matching 9 bases. Germline CDR1 MDHEN, CDR2 SYDVKM. CDR3 length: 17 amino acids. Trimming took 1 base from V and 3 from J; bases not matched to a gene: 7.

A few counts support this clone. The gene calls are TRBV6-1 and TRBJ2-3; 7 bases are a match to TRBD2. With V trimmed by 4 bases and J by 6 bases, 4 bases remained unmatched. The CDR3 consists of 13 residues. Germline values: CDR1 MNHNS, CDR2 SASEGT. This chain's CDR3 is CASSGEGGDTQYF. In DNA, the CDR3 is TGTGCCAGCAGTGGGGAGGGCGGCGATACGCAGTATTTT.

The chain has TRBV5-6 and TRBJ2-1, with a tentative D call TRBD2 (6 bases). V lost 1 base to trimming and J lost 4 bases, with 24 bases between them. Germline CDR1 SGHDT, CDR2 YYEEEE. The CDR3 extends over 19 amino acids. CDR3 amino acids: CASSLILGGISGSYNEQFF. The CDR3 DNA sequence: TGTGCCAGCAGCTTGATTTTAGGAGGGATTAGCGGATCATACAATGAGCAGTTCTTC.

The CDR3 is CASSLAVLAGGSTDTQYF. CDR3 sequence (DNA): TGTGCCAGCAGCTTAGCCGTCCTAGCGGGAGGGAGCACAGATACGCAGTATTTT. The rearrangement joins TRBV7-8 to TRBJ2-3; 12 bases agree with TRBD2. The J segment lost 0 bases and the V segment lost 0 bases, leaving 4 bases of the junction unmatched. The CDR3 is 18 residues long. Germline lookup yields CDR1 SGHVS and CDR2 FQNEAQ.

The V and J genes are TRBV11-2 and TRBJ2-7; tentatively, D is TRBD2 (6 bases). This CDR3 has 15 amino acids. CDR1 SGHAT and CDR2 FQNNGV come from the germline V gene. Trimming cost V 0 bases and J 5 bases, with 14 bases left between them. CDR3 region: CASSLEYGSINEQYF. The CDR3 DNA sequence: TGTGCCAGCAGCTTAGAGTACGGGAGCATCAACGAGCAGTACTTC.

This clone was recorded a few times. The J gene is TRBJ2-1, the V gene TRBV7-9, with D perhaps TRBD2 (6 bases). The CDR3 is 14 amino acids. In germline, CDR1 is SEHNR, CDR2 FQNEAQ (reference sequence). The V end lost 5 bases, the J end lost 5 bases, and 13 bases lay between the germline ends. The CDR3 bases are TGTGCCAGCAGCCTTAAAGAGCGGGACAATGAGCAGTTCTTC. This sequence encodes CASSLKERDNEQFF.

CDR3 region: CASDSGQRTEAFF. The CDR3 coding sequence is TGTGCCAGCGACAGCGGTCAACGCACTGAAGCTTTCTTT. This sequence joins TRBV28 and TRBJ1-1; TRBD1 might be the D (5 bases). Trimming removed 8 bases from V and 4 bases from J, with 14 bases in between. Germline CDR1 MDHEN, CDR2 SYDVKM. The CDR3 contains 13 residues.

The chain links TRBV30 to TRBJ1-2, with D hard to call. This CDR3 contains 15 residues. The ends were cut back, 2 bases at V and 2 bases at J, with 15 bases in the middle. Germline CDR1 and CDR2: GTSNPN and SVGIG (reference sequence). Here the CDR3 DNA reads TGTGCCTGGAGTTTAACGGCCGGCCCAAACTATGGCTACACCTTC. Translating it yields CAWSLTAGPNYGYTF.

This clone has only a few counts. J is TRBJ2-3 and V is TRBV28, with 14 nucleotides matching TRBD2. Germline CDR1 MDHEN, CDR2 SYDVKM. The CDR3 extends over 16 amino acids. The V and J ends lost 8 bases and 2 bases, in that order; junction bases with no gene match: 6. The CDR3 DNA is TGTGCCAGCTCGACTAGCGGGAGGGCCATCACAGATACGCAGTATTTT. Translated, it gives CASSTSGRAITDTQYF. Full variable domain (rest looked up from reference TRBV28 and TRBJ2-3): DVKVTQSSRYLVKRTGEKVFLECVQDMDHENMFWYRQDPGLGLRLIYFSYDVKMKEKGDIPEGYSVSREKKERFSLILESASTNQTSMYLCASSTSGRAITDTQYFGPGTRLTVL.

This CDR3 reads CASSLGAGGRAFF. In DNA form, the CDR3 reads TGTGCCAGCAGCTTAGGAGCAGGGGGGCGAGCTTTCTTT. The V and J genes are TRBV7-8 and TRBJ1-1, with TRBD1 matching 7 bases. Germline-derived CDR1 and CDR2 are SGHVS and FQNEAQ. V shed 1 base, J shed 10 bases, and the junction held 6 bases outside the gene matches. The CDR3 covers 13 residues.

This clone turned up a few times. The chain is built from TRBV28 and TRBJ2-1, with D possibly matching TRBD1 (6 bases). This CDR3 has 16 amino acids. The V and J ends lost 3 bases and 0 bases respectively, with 12 bases between them. Germline V gene lookup returns CDR1 MDHEN and CDR2 SYDVKM. The CDR3 sequence is CASSFKQGSSYNEQFF. CDR3 nucleotides: TGTGCCAGCAGTTTCAAACAGGGTAGCTCCTACAATGAGCAGTTCTTC.

The chain is built from TRBV7-3 and TRBJ2-3; no clear D gene. CDR1 SGHTA and CDR2 FQGTGA come from the germline V gene. The CDR3 loop spans 12 amino acids. Trimming took off 1 base at V and 6 bases at J, with 5 bases between the two ends. The CDR3 spells CASSLIADTQYF. CDR3 coding DNA: TGTGCCAGCAGCTTAATCGCGGATACGCAGTATTTT.

The rearrangement uses TRBV7-9 and TRBJ1-1; no clear D gene. From germline, CDR1 is SEHNR and CDR2 FQNEAQ (reference sequence). The CDR3 totals 15 residues. V lost 1 base to trimming and J lost 1 base, with 10 bases between them. The CDR3 here is CASSLEVPGNTEAFF. In DNA form, the CDR3 reads TGTGCCAGCAGCTTAGAGGTCCCGGGGAACACTGAAGCTTTCTTT.

V gene TRBV9 combines with J gene TRBJ2-3, with D perhaps matching TRBD1 (5 bases). This CDR3 region has 18 residues. Between the trimmed V and J ends, which lost 2 bases and 2 bases, there was a span of 21 bases. Per germline, CDR1 SGDLS and CDR2 YYNGEE. The CDR3, as DNA: TGTGCCAGCAGCGTTCAGGGTTATCCGGTCAAATCCACAGATACGCAGTATTTT. Amino acids: CASSVQGYPVKSTDTQYF.

The gene calls are TRBV6-6 and TRBJ2-3; no clear D. The V end lost 7 bases, the J end lost 8 bases, and 10 bases lay between the germline ends. The CDR3 runs to 11 residues. Germline V gene sequence: CDR1 MNHNY, CDR2 SVGAGI (reference sequence). CDR3 in DNA: TGTGCCAGCACATATTCGTTTACGCAGTATTTT. Translated: CASTYSFTQYF.

Relative to its sample, this clone is medium-sized. This chain joins TRBV14 and TRBJ1-3; 11 bases fit TRBD1. The ends lost 1 base at V and 5 bases at J; junction bases unmatched: 1. CDR3 length: 15 residues. CDR1 and CDR2 from the germline V gene are SGHDN and FVKESK. The CDR3 is CASSQGTGGRNTIYF. The CDR3 DNA is TGTGCCAGCAGCCAAGGGACAGGGGGCCGAAACACCATATATTTT.

V gene TRBV9 combines with J gene TRBJ2-1; TRBD1 or TRBD2 may be the D gene (6 bases each). Trimming shortened V by 0 bases and J by 7 bases, and 14 bases separated the two germline ends. The germline CDR1 and CDR2 sequences are SGDLS and YYNGEE. The CDR3 is made up of 15 amino acids. The CDR3 here is CASSVVSGALNEQFF. The CDR3 DNA sequence: TGTGCCAGCAGCGTAGTCTCGGGGGCCCTAAATGAGCAGTTCTTC.

The sample holds one count of this clone. The rearrangement links TRBV28 to TRBJ1-1; D gene ambiguous. V was cut by 5 bases and J by 4 bases, with 8 bases left in between. This CDR3 spans 12 amino acids. Germline V lookup: CDR1 MDHEN, CDR2 SYDVKM. CDR3 bases: TGTGCCAGCAGTGATCCATCCACTGAAGCTTTCTTT. Its protein product is CASSDPSTEAFF.

CDR3 coding DNA: TGTGCCAGCAGCTGGCGGACTAGCGGGAGGGCGGGGGATGAGCAGTTCTTC. It is translated as CASSWRTSGRAGDEQFF. The chain combines TRBV7-8 with TRBJ2-1; 15 bases are shared with TRBD2. This CDR3 contains 17 residues. Germline CDR1 is SGHVS and CDR2 is FQNEAQ. The V gene end was trimmed by 4 bases and the J gene end by 8 bases; junction bases not matched to a gene: 9.